The 18 T cell receptor beta chains given below trace back to one sample, sequenced in a study of graft-versus-host responses after intestinal transplantation. The assay was immunoSEQ multiplex PCR, and TCRdb's table has in-frame clones only and misses some. The table includes about 88,000 clones, 85% to 95% detected once. The antigens these receptors bind are not known. Source: unstimulated CD4+ T cells sorted from spleen or lymph node cells, taken before transplant. These receptor sequences come from a human donor who was the organ donor for an intestinal transplant.

V usage is TRBV10-3 and J usage is TRBJ2-7; the match to TRBD2 covers 9 bases. The CDR3 is made up of 13 amino acids. CDR1 ENHRY and CDR2 SYGVKD come from the germline V gene. V shed 11 bases, J shed 5 bases, and the junction held 10 bases outside the gene matches. CDR3 coding DNA: TGTGCCTCCGAAGGACTAGCGAAAGACGAGCAGTACTTC. Encoded protein: CASEGLAKDEQYF.

V is TRBV6-6 and J is TRBJ1-6; no clear D gene. The V gene lost 8 bases and the J gene lost 0 bases, with 8 bases spanning the gap. This CDR3 spans 14 amino acids. Germline V gene data show CDR1 as MNHNY and CDR2 as SVGAGI (reference sequence). CDR3 bases: TGTGCCAGCTCCAGCACCTCCTATAATTCACCCCTCCACTTT. It codes for CASSSTSYNSPLHF.

The genes are TRBV6-4 and TRBJ2-1; D could derive from TRBD1 or TRBD2 (6 bases each). The CDR3 consists of 17 residues. CDR1 is MRHNA, CDR2 SNTAGT, per germline. The ends were cut back, 6 bases at V and 0 bases at J, with 18 bases in the middle. As DNA, the CDR3 is TGTGCCAGCAGAAAGGGGTCCGGGGGCAGCTCCTACAATGAGCAGTTCTTC. Protein: CASRKGSGGSSYNEQFF.

The chain links TRBV15 to TRBJ2-1; D call uncertain. Germline V gene data show CDR1 as LNHNV and CDR2 as YYDKDF (reference sequence). The V gene lost 5 bases and the J gene lost 4 bases, with 9 bases spanning the gap. The CDR3 loop spans 13 amino acids. CDR3 loop: CATSRGVYNEQFF. The DNA of the CDR3 is TGTGCCACCAGCCGAGGAGTATACAATGAGCAGTTCTTC. Full variable domain (remainder filled in from reference TRBV15 and TRBJ2-1): DAMVIQNPRYQVTQFGKPVTLSCSQTLNHNVMYWYQQKSSQAPKLLFHYYDKDFNNEADTPDNFQSRRPNTSFCFLDIRSPGLGDTAMYLCATSRGVYNEQFFGPGTRLTVL.

This chain connects TRBV2 to TRBJ2-1, with D tentatively TRBD1 (5 bases). The CDR3 loop spans 15 amino acids. Germline V gene lookup returns CDR1 SNHLY and CDR2 FYNNEI. Trimming took 2 bases from V and 4 from J, leaving 12 bases between them. CDR3 protein: CASSEQGHRYNEQFF. In DNA form, the CDR3 reads TGTGCCAGCAGTGAACAGGGCCATCGGTACAATGAGCAGTTCTTC.

This chain links TRBV6-1 with TRBJ2-6; no firm D call. Between the trimmed V and J ends, which lost 6 bases and 0 bases, there was a span of 0 bases. The CDR3 spans 12 residues. Looked up from germline, CDR1 is MNHNS and CDR2 is SASEGT. The CDR3 DNA sequence: TGTGCCAGCAGCTCTGGGGCCAACGTCCTGACTTTC. It specifies CASSSGANVLTF.

A note on this clone: Lacking the conserved final phenylalanine or tryptophan, this CDR3 likely reflects a read error. It is unclear where the CDR3 begins or ends on the DNA, so no DNA is shown, and the CDR3 is as TCRdb lists it. J is TRBJ2-7 and V is TRBV4-1; the D segment call TRBD1 is taken from the table without a DNA check. Germline V gene lookup returns CDR1 MGHRA and CDR2 YSYEKL. A total of 14 residues make up the CDR3, ends included. CDR3 sequence reads: CASSQVPGGDTFDL.

The gene calls are TRBV19 and TRBJ2-1, with D possibly matching TRBD1 (6 bases). The ends were cut back, 5 bases at V and 3 bases at J, with 11 bases in the middle. Germline V gives CDR1 LNHDA, CDR2 SQIVND (reference sequence). The CDR3 totals 14 residues. CDR3: CASSLPTGYNEQFF. The CDR3 bases are TGTGCCAGTAGTTTACCGACAGGCTACAATGAGCAGTTCTTC.

J is TRBJ1-2 and V is TRBV27; perhaps TRBD1 as D (5 bases). The germline V gene has CDR1 MNHEY and CDR2 SMNVEV (reference sequence). V was pared by 6 bases and J by 0 bases, with 11 bases between. This CDR3 spans 14 amino acids. CDR3 nucleotides: TGTGCCAGCAGGGGGGGGACGGCTAACTATGGCTACACCTTC. Residues: CASRGGTANYGYTF.

In regard to this clone: Other DNA variants within this sample encode the same CDR3. V is TRBV5-4 and J is TRBJ2-5, with 7 bases lining up with TRBD1. CDR3 length equals 14 residues. Germline CDR1 SGHNT, CDR2 YYREEE (reference sequence). J was trimmed by 5 bases and V by 1 base; bases with no gene match: 5. The CDR3, as DNA: TGTGCCAGCAGCTTGAAGGGGGCACGGGAGACCCAGTACTTC. It encodes CASSLKGARETQYF.

This clone is a singleton in its sample. The CDR3 protein is CASSYSGLGNSDTQYF. CDR3 nucleotide sequence: TGTGCCAGCAGTTACTCAGGACTGGGGAACTCCGATACGCAGTATTTT. The chain carries TRBV6-6 and TRBJ2-3, with a possible D match to TRBD2 (5 bases). The V and J ends lost 0 bases and 6 bases respectively, with 16 bases between them. The CDR3 loop spans 16 amino acids. Germline V gene sequence: CDR1 MNHNY, CDR2 SVGAGI (reference sequence).

The chain employs TRBV2 and TRBJ1-2, with 8 bases aligning to TRBD1. From germline, CDR1 is SNHLY and CDR2 FYNNEI. J lost 4 bases, V lost 5 bases, and 3 bases had no gene match. The CDR3 loop spans 13 amino acids. In DNA form, the CDR3 reads TGTGCCAGCAGTCAACAGGGGGTCTATGGCTACACCTTC. Protein product: CASSQQGVYGYTF.

J is TRBJ2-7 and V is TRBV6-6, with TRBD2 matching over 7 bases. V lost 5 bases and J lost 0; bases outside the gene matches: 7. The CDR3 runs 15 residues. Germline V lookup: CDR1 MNHNY, CDR2 SVGAGI (reference sequence). CDR3: CASSLGVAGSYEQYF. CDR3 DNA: TGTGCCAGCAGTCTTGGAGTAGCGGGCTCCTACGAGCAGTACTTC.

The V and J genes are TRBV7-3 and TRBJ1-1; D gene unclear. V was cut by 3 bases and J by 1 base, with 6 bases left in between. The CDR3 is made up of 13 amino acids. The germline CDR1 and CDR2 sequences are SGHTA and FQGTGA. The CDR3 spells CASSLRENTEAFF. The CDR3 DNA reads TGTGCCAGCAGCTTGCGGGAGAACACTGAAGCTTTCTTT.

The gene calls are TRBV15 and TRBJ1-1; possibly TRBD1 for D (5 bases). Germline V gives CDR1 LNHNV, CDR2 YYDKDF (reference sequence). This CDR3 has 19 amino acids. The V end lost 2 bases, the J end lost 1 base, and 23 bases lay between the germline ends. Here the CDR3 reads CATSRSEFGGVRWNTEAFF. CDR3 nucleotide sequence: TGTGCCACCAGCAGATCGGAATTTGGGGGGGTCAGGTGGAACACTGAAGCTTTCTTT.

V gene TRBV5-4 combines with J gene TRBJ2-7; 9 nucleotides agree with TRBD1. Germline CDR1 and CDR2: SGHNT and YYREEE (reference sequence). The CDR3 extends over 14 amino acids. Trimming at V came to 5 bases and at J to 6 bases, leaving 9 bases not matched to a gene. CDR3 protein: CASSVGTGTSEQYF. The CDR3 region has the DNA TGTGCCAGCAGTGTGGGGACAGGGACGTCCGAGCAGTACTTC.

Of note for this clone: The same CDR3 is also encoded by other DNA sequences in this sample. V usage is TRBV6-1 and J usage is TRBJ2-2; D gene uncertain. In germline, CDR1 is MNHNS, CDR2 SASEGT. The V gene lost 4 bases and the J gene lost 1 base, with 13 bases spanning the gap. The CDR3 spans 16 residues. The CDR3 region has the DNA TGTGCCAGCAGTGCGTACAGCCTGGGGAACACCGGGGAGCTGTTTTTT. The encoded protein is CASSAYSLGNTGELFF.

The chain uses TRBV28 and TRBJ1-2; D unclear. Trimming stripped 3 bases from V and 4 bases from J, with 6 bases between. The CDR3 extends over 12 amino acids. CDR1 is MDHEN, CDR2 SYDVKM, per germline. CDR3 bases: TGTGCCAGCAGTTTTGAAGGCTATGGCTACACCTTC. This gives the protein CASSFEGYGYTF.